The text below deals with one TCR beta chain. This sample was taken from a study of cytomegalovirus exposure and HLA in healthy donors. V was pared by 0 bases and J by 4 bases, with 6 bases of the junction left unmatched. The CDR3 has 16 amino acids. Germline loops: CDR1 SGHNT, CDR2 YENEEA. Primers for the PCR totalled 60 Vbeta and 13 Jbeta. Clones were sequenced by immunoSEQ multiplex PCR, and TCRdb holds only the in-frame ones, with some missing. The sample includes around 300,000 clones, under 80% of them seen just once. The TCR comes from a female donor in good health and CMV-seronegative. The sample consisted of PBMCs. The chain carries TRBV11-3 and TRBJ2-1, with 7 bases that match TRBD2. This chain's CDR3 is CASSLDGGSKYNEQFF. The CDR3 DNA follows: TGTGCCAGCAGCTTAGACGGCGGGAGTAAGTACAATGAGCAGTTCTTC.